The present entry profiles one T cell receptor beta chain with its context. The sample belongs to a study of blood T cell repertoires in COVID-19. Background on the study: Some COVID-19 samples were acute and others convalescent; all came from the United States, Italy and Spain. The cDNA or gDNA used as material had been derived from T cells, B-cell-depleted T cells, or PBMCs.

Generated by immunoSEQ multiplex PCR, the TCRdb table keeps only in-frame clones and is missing some. The data contain tens of thousands of clones, 80% to 90% of them singletons. V lost 6 bases to trimming and J lost 5 bases; unmatched junction nucleotides: 6. CDR3 size: 13 residues. CDR1 and CDR2 from the germline V gene are MDHEN and SYDVKM. The gene calls are TRBV28 and TRBJ1-1; 7 bases are a match to TRBD1. This clonotype originated in a man between 50 and 59 years old with active COVID-19. Sample: peripheral blood. This CDR3 reads CASRNAGGTEAFF. The CDR3 DNA is TGTGCCAGCAGGAATGCAGGGGGGACTGAAGCTTTCTTT.